These 5 T cell receptor beta chains share one sample of origin, sequenced in a study of post-analysis software for immune sequencing data. The TCR beta cDNA libraries carried unique molecular identifiers. TCRdb reprocessed the PCR reads via MiXCR and lists one record per CDR3 protein. The repertoire holds approximately 660,000 distinct CDR3 sequences, about 60% seen once, with 11% in the top ten. Study-level points and caveats: Comparison of patients with controls showed 4 to 6 TRBV segments more frequent in patients, TRBV5-6, TRBV5-1 and TRBV20-1 among them.

For these receptors, no antigen is known. Sequencing was carried out using blood. The receptors originated from a girl aged 2-10 years with multiple sclerosis.

J is TRBJ2-7 and V is TRBV7-2; TRBD2 matches at 8 bases. This CDR3 region has 16 residues. Germline V gene sequence: CDR1 SGHTA, CDR2 FQGNSA. With V trimmed by 2 bases and J by 4 bases, 10 bases remained unmatched. The CDR3 reads CASSLQFSGRAYEQYF. CDR3 nucleotides: TGTGCCAGCAGCTTACAGTTTTCCGGGAGGGCTTACGAGCAGTACTTC.

V usage is TRBV5-1 and J usage is TRBJ1-4; weak D call: TRBD1 (5 bases). Per the germline V gene, CDR1 is SGHRS and CDR2 is YFSETQ. Trimming stripped 1 base from V and 0 bases from J, with 10 bases between. CDR3 size: 16 residues. This chain's CDR3 is CASSLTGTSTNEKLFF. In nucleotides, the CDR3 is TGCGCCAGCAGCTTGACCGGGACCTCAACTAATGAAAAACTGTTTTTT.

This clonotype showed up just a few times. DNA of the CDR3: TGCAGCGTGGCGCTGGAGCTGCATGAGCAGTTCTTC. Amino acids: CSVALELHEQFF. The rearrangement joins TRBV29-1 to TRBJ2-1; no clear D. The CDR3 loop spans 12 amino acids. Germline loops: CDR1 SQVTM, CDR2 ANQGSEA. The V end lost 6 bases, the J end lost 8 bases, and 14 bases lay between the germline ends.

The chain joins TRBV5-1 to TRBJ2-1; a weak D match, TRBD1 (5 bases). The V gene lost 1 base and the J gene lost 5 bases, with 7 bases spanning the gap. The germline V gene has CDR1 SGHRS and CDR2 YFSETQ. This CDR3 has 13 residues. The chain's CDR3 is CASSLQGHNEQFF. CDR3 coding DNA: TGCGCCAGCAGCTTGCAGGGCCACAATGAGCAGTTCTTC.

The gene calls are TRBV6-6 and TRBJ2-1, with D tentatively TRBD2 (6 bases). In germline, CDR1 is MNHNY, CDR2 SVGAGI (reference sequence). Trimming pared 2 bases from V and 9 bases from J, leaving 11 bases between. CDR3 size: 13 residues. In nucleotides, the CDR3 is TGTGCCAGCAGTTACAAGATGGGGGGTGAGCAGTTCTTC. It codes for CASSYKMGGEQFF.